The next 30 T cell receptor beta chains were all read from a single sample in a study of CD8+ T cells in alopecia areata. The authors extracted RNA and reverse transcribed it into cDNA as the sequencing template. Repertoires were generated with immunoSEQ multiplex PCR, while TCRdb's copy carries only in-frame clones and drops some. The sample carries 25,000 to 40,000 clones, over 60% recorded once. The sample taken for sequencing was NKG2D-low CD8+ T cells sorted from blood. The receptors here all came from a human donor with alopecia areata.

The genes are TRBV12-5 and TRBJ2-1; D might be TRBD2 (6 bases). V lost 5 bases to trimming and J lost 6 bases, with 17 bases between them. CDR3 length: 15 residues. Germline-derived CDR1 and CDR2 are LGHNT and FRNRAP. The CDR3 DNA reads TGTGCTAGTGGTCTTGGTAGCGGATTCAGCAATGAGCAGTTCTTC. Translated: CASGLGSGFSNEQFF.

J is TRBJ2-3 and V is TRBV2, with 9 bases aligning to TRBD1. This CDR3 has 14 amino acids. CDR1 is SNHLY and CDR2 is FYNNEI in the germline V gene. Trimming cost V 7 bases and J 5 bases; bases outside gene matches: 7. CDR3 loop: CASMSGQGIDTQYF. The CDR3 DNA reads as TGTGCCAGCATGTCGGGACAGGGTATAGATACGCAGTATTTT. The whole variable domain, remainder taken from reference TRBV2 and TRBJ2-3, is EPEVTQTPSHQVTQMGQEVILRCVPISNHLYFYWYRQILGQKVEFLVSFYNNEISEKSEIFDDQFSVERPDGSNFTLKIRSTKLEDSAMYFCASMSGQGIDTQYFGPGTRLTVL.

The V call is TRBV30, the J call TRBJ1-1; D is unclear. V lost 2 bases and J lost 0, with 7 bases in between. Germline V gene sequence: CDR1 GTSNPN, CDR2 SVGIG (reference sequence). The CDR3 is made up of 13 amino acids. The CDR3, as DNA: TGTGCCTGGAGTCAGTCCATGAACACTGAAGCTTTCTTT. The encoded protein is CAWSQSMNTEAFF. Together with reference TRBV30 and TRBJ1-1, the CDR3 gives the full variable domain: SQTIHQWPATLVQPVGSPLSLECTVEGTSNPNLYWYRQAAGRGLQLLFYSVGIGQISSEVPQNLSASRPQDRQFILSSKKLLLSDSGFYLCAWSQSMNTEAFFGQGTRLTVV.

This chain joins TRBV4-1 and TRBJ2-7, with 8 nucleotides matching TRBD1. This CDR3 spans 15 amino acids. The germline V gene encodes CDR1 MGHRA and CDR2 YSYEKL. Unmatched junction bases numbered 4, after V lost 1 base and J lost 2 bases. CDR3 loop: CASSQVGQATYEQYF. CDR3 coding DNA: TGCGCCAGCAGCCAAGTGGGACAGGCTACCTACGAGCAGTACTTC.

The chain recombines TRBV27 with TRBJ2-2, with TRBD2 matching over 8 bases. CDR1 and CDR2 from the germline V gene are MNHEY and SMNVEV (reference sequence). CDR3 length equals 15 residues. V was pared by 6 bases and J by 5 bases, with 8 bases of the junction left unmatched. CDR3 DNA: TGTGCCAGCAGATATCGGGGGGGCTGGACCGGGGAGCTGTTTTTT. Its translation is CASRYRGGWTGELFF.

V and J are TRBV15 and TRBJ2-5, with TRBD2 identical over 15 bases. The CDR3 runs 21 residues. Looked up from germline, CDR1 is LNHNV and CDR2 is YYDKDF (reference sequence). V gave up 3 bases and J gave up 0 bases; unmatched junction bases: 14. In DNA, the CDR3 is TGTGCCACCAGCAGGACCGCCGGGACTAGCGGGGGGCTCGGGGACCAAGAGACCCAGTACTTC. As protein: CATSRTAGTSGGLGDQETQYF.

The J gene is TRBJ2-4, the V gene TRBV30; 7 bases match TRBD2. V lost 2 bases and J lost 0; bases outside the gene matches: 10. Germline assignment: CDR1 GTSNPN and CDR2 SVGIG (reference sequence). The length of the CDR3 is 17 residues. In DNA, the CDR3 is TGTGCCTGGAGTCGGGGGGAAGAACCACTAGCCAAAAACATTCAGTACTTC. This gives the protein CAWSRGEEPLAKNIQYF. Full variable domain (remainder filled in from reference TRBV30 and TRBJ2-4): SQTIHQWPATLVQPVGSPLSLECTVEGTSNPNLYWYRQAAGRGLQLLFYSVGIGQISSEVPQNLSASRPQDRQFILSSKKLLLSDSGFYLCAWSRGEEPLAKNIQYFGAGTRLSVL.

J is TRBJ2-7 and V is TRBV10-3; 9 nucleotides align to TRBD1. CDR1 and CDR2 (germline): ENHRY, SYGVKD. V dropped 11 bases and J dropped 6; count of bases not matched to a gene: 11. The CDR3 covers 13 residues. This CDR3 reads CASTPGTGTEQYF. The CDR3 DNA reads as TGTGCCTCCACGCCCGGGACAGGGACCGAGCAGTACTTC.

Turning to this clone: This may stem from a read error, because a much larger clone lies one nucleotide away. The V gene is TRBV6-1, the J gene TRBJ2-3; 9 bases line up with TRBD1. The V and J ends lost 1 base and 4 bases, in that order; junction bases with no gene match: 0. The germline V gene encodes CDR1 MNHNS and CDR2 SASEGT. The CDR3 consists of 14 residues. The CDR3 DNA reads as TGTGCCAGCAGTGAAGGACAGGGGGCAGATACGCAGTATTTT. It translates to CASSEGQGADTQYF.

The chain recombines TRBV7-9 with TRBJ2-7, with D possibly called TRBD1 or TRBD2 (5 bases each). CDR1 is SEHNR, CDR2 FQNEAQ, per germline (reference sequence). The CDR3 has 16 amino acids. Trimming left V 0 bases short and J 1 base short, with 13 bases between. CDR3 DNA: TGTGCCAGCAGCTTAGCGGGACCAGGCCCATCCTACGAGCAGTACTTC. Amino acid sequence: CASSLAGPGPSYEQYF. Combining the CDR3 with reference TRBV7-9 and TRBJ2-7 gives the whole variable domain DTGVSQNPRHKITKRGQNVTFRCDPISEHNRLYWYRQTLGQGPEFLTYFQNEAQLEKSRLLSDRFSAERPKGSFSTLEIQRTEQGDSAMYLCASSLAGPGPSYEQYFGPGTRLTVT.

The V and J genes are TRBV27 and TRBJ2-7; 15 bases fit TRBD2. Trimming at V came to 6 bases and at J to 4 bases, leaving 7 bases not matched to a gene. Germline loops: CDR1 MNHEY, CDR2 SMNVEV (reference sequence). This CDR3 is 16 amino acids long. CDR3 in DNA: TGTGCCAGCAGCACACCCGGACTAGCGGGAGGGTACGAGCAGTACTTC. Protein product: CASSTPGLAGGYEQYF.

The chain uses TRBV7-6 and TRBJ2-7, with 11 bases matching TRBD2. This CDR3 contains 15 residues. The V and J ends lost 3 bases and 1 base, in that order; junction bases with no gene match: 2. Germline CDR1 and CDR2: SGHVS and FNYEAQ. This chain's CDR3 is CASSFSGGASYEQYF. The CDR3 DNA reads TGTGCCAGCAGCTTTAGCGGGGGGGCTTCCTACGAGCAGTACTTC.

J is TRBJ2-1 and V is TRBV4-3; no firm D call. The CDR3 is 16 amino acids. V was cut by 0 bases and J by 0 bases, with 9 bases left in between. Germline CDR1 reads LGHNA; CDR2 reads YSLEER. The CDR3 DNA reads TGCGCCAGCAGCCAAGATTACCGAAGCTCCTACAATGAGCAGTTCTTC. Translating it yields CASSQDYRSSYNEQFF.

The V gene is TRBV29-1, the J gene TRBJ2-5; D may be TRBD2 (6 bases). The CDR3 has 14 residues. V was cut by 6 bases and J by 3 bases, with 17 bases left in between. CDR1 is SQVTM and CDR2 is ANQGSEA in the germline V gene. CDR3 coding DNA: TGCAGCGTGTTGACTAGTAGTAGCGAAGAGACCCAGTACTTC. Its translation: CSVLTSSSEETQYF.

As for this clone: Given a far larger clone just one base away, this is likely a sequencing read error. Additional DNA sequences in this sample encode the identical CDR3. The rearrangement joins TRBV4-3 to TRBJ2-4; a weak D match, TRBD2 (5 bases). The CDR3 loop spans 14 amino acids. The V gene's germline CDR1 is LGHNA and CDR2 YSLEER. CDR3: CASSQDRSGDIQYF. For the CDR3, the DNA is TGCGCGAGCAGCCAAGATCGATCCGGGGACATTCAGTACTTC.

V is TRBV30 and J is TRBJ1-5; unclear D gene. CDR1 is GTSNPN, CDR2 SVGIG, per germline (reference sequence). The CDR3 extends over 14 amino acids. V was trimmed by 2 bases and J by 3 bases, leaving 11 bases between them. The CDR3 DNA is TGTGCCTGGAGTTTTGGGGAGTTCAATCAGCCCCAGCATTTT. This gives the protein CAWSFGEFNQPQHF.

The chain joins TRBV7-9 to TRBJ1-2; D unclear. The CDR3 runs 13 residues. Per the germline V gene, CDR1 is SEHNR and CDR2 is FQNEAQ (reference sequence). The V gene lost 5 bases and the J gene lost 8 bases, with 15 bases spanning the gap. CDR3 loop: CASSPVTPGGYTF. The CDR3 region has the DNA TGTGCCAGCAGCCCTGTTACACCGGGGGGCTACACCTTC.

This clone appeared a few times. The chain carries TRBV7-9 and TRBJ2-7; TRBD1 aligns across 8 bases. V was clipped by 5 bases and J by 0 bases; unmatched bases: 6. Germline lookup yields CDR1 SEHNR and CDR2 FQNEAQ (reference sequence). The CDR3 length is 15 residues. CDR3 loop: CASSPADRDSYEQYF. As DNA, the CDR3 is TGTGCCAGCAGCCCCGCGGACAGGGACTCCTACGAGCAGTACTTC.

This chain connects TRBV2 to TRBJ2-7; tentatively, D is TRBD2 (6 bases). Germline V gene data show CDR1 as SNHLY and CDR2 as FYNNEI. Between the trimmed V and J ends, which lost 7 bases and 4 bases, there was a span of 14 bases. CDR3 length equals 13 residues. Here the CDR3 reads CASTSGETYEQYF. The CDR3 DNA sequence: TGTGCCAGCACGTCGGGGGAGACGTACGAGCAGTACTTC.

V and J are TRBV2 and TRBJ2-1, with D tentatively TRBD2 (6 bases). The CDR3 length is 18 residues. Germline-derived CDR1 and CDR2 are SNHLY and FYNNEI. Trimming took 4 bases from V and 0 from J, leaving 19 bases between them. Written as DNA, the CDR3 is TGTGCCAGCAGTGTTATTGGTCGCGGGGTAAGCTCCTACAATGAGCAGTTCTTC. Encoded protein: CASSVIGRGVSSYNEQFF.

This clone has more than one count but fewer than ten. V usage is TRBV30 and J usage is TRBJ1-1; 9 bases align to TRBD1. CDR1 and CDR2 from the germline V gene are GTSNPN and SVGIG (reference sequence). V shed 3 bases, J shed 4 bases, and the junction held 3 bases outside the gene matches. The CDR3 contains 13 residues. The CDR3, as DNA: TGTGCCTGGAGAGGGACAGGGCTCACTGAAGCTTTCTTT. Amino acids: CAWRGTGLTEAFF.

The CDR3 loop is CAGQERRTDEQFF. CDR3 DNA sequence: TGTGCCGGACAAGAGCGACGGACTGATGAGCAGTTCTTC. The chain couples TRBV13 to TRBJ2-1, with D perhaps being TRBD1 or TRBD2 (5 bases each). CDR3 length equals 13 residues. Germline CDR1 PRHDT, CDR2 FYEKMQ (reference sequence). Trimming took 11 bases from V and 8 from J, leaving 19 bases between them.

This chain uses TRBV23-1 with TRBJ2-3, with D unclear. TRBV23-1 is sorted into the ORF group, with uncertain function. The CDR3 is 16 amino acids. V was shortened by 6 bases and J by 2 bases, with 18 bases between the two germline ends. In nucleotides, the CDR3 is TGCGCCAGCAGCCGACGTCTCACCGCTTCCACAGATACGCAGTATTTT. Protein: CASSRRLTASTDTQYF.

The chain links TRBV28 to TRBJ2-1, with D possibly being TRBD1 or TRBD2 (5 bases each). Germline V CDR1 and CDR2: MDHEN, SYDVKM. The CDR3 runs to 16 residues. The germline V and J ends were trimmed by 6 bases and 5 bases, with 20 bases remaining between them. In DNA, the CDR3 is TGTGCCAGCAGGAGCGGCATGGGGACGCTCGACAATGAGCAGTTCTTC. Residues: CASRSGMGTLDNEQFF.

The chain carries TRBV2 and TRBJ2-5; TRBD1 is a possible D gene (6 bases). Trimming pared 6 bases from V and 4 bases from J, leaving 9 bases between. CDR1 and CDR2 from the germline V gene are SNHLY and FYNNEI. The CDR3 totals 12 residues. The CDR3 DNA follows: TGTGCCAGCAGGGGGGACATAGAGACCCAGTACTTC. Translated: CASRGDIETQYF. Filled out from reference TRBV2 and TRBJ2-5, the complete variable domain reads EPEVTQTPSHQVTQMGQEVILRCVPISNHLYFYWYRQILGQKVEFLVSFYNNEISEKSEIFDDQFSVERPDGSNFTLKIRSTKLEDSAMYFCASRGDIETQYFGPGTRLLVL.

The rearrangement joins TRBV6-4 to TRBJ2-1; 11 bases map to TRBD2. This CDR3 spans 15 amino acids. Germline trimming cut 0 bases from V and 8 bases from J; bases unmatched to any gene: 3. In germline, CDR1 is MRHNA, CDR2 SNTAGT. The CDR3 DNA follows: TGTGCCAGCAGTGACTCCCTAGCGGGGGGTTATGAGCAGTTCTTC. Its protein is CASSDSLAGGYEQFF.

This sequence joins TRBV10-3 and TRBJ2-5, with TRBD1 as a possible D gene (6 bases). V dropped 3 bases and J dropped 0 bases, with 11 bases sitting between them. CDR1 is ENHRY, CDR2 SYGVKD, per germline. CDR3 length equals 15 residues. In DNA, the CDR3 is TGTGCCATCAGTGAAGGACAGCAGGACCAAGAGACCCAGTACTTC. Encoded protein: CAISEGQQDQETQYF.

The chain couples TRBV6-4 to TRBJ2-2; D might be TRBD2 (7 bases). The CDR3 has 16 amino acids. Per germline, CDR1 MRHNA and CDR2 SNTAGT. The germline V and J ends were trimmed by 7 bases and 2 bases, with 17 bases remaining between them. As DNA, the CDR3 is TGTGCCAGCACCCCGGGGGCGGGAGCAAACACCGGGGAGCTGTTTTTT. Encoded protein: CASTPGAGANTGELFF.

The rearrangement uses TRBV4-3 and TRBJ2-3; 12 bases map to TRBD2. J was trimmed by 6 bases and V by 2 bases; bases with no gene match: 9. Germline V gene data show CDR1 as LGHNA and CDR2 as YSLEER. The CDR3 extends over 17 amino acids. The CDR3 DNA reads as TGCGCCAGCAGCCAAAGTCTAGCGGGGGGGCCGAGCGATACGCAGTATTTT. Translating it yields CASSQSLAGGPSDTQYF.

The chain's CDR3 is CAWKPGREYSGANVLTF. CDR3 nucleotide sequence: TGTGCCTGGAAGCCGGGCAGGGAATACTCTGGGGCCAACGTCCTGACTTTC. The rearrangement uses TRBV30 and TRBJ2-6; maybe TRBD1 (5 bases). Germline V lookup: CDR1 GTSNPN, CDR2 SVGIG (reference sequence). With 4 bases removed from V and 0 bases from J, the gap between germline ends came to 16 bases. The CDR3 runs to 17 residues.